This T cell receptor (beta chain) was found in a study of blood T cells in healthy people across ages. Primed by a sample-barcoded 5' primer and a J-beta primer mix, a second PCR proceeded for 7 to 11 cycles. TCRdb used MiXCR to reprocess the 5' RACE reads, holding one entry per CDR3 protein. The sample lists roughly 1,000,000 distinct CDR3 sequences, almost 25% seen once, with about 0.72% in the top ten. From germline, CDR1 is SGHRS and CDR2 YFSETQ. V lost 4 bases and J lost 1, with 14 bases in between. The CDR3 contains 16 residues. The sample also formed part of further work on T cells of mothers and their children. That work states: Maternal samples each gave over 9 million TCR beta CDR3 reads, and child samples several million each. Related mother and child pairs showed slightly greater overlap (not significant) than unrelated pairs did.

Sequencing input: blood. This chain connects TRBV5-1 to TRBJ1-4; D is perhaps TRBD1 (5 bases). The TCR sequence derives from a girl aged 2-10 years in good health. The CDR3 is CASSPGGAGTNEKLFF. The CDR3 coding sequence is TGCGCCAGCAGCCCAGGAGGGGCAGGAACTAATGAAAAACTGTTTTTT.